This T cell receptor (beta chain) was documented in a study of blood T cell repertoires in COVID-19. At the level of the study: Samples representing acute and convalescent COVID-19 were sourced from the United States, Italy and Spain. T cells, B-cell-depleted T cells, or PBMCs supplied cDNA or gDNA.

There are a few counts of this clone. Germline V gene sequence: CDR1 MDHEN, CDR2 SYDVKM. The CDR3 sequence is 16 residues long. Germline trimming cut 7 bases from V and 5 bases from J; bases unmatched to any gene: 9. Original analysis: It was from reference gene primer amplification that nucleated cell counts were estimated. Assay: immunoSEQ multiplex PCR; the TCRdb copy retains only in-frame clones and omits some. D and trimming come from the DNA, and the V and J calls and clone size come from that table. The sample yields approximately 180,000 clones, approximately 83% seen once. This receptor was taken from a man aged 55 to 70 with acute or convalescent COVID-19. Material for sequencing was peripheral blood. V gene TRBV28 combines with J gene TRBJ2-1; 12 bases match TRBD2. CDR3 bases: TGTGCCAGCACCTTACTAGCGGGAGGACAACACAATGAGCAGTTCTTC. Its protein product is CASTLLAGGQHNEQFF.